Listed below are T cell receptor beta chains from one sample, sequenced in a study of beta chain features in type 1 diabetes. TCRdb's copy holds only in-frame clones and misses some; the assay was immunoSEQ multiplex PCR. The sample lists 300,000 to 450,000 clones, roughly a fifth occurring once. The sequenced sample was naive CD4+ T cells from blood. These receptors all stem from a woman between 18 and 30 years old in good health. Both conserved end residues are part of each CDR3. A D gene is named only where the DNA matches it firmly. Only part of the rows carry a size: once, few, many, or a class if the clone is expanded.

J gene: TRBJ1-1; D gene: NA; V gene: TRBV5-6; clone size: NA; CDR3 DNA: TGTGCCAGCAGCTTGCGTGGAGGGAGGGGCACTGAAGCTTTCTTT; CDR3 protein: CASSLRGGRGTEAFF
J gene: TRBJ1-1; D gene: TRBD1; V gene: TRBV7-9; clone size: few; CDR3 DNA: TGTGCCAGCAGCTTAGCTGGGACAGGGGCAGGCGCTTTCTTT; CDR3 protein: CASSLAGTGAGAFF
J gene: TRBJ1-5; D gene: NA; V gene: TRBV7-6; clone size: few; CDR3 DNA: TGTGCCAGCAGCTCCGGGTTAAATCAGCCCCAGCATTTT; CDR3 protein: CASSSGLNQPQHF
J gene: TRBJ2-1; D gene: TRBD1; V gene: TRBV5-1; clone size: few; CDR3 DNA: TGCGCCAGCAGTAGGGACAGCTACAATGAGCAGTTCTTC; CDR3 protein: CASSRDSYNEQFF
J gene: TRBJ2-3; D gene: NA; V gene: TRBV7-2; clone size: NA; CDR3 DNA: TGTGCCAGCAGCCCCGTGAGACTTCGGGGAGCCACCAGACAAGATACGCAGTATTTT; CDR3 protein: CASSPVRLRGATRQDTQYF
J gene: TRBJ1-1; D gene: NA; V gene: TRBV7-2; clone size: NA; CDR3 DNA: TGTGCCAGCAGCAACGACGGAGTAAGGGCTTTCTTT; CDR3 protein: CASSNDGVRAFF
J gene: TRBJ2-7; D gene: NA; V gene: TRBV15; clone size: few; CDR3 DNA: TGTGCCACCAGCAGAGGTGGCGGTCCCTACGAGCAGTACTTC; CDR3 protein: CATSRGGGPYEQYF
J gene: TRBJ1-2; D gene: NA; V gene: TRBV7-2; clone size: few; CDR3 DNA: TGTGCCAGCAGCCCGGACAGCTATGGCTACACCTTC; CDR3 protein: CASSPDSYGYTF
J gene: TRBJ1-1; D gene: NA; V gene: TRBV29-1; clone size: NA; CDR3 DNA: TGCATGGGGGAGGACTCCACTGAAGCTTTCTTT; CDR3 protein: CMGEDSTEAFF
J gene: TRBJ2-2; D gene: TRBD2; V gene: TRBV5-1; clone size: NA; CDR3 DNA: TGCGCCAGCAGCTTAACGGGAGGCAGAGGCGCCGGGGAGCTGTTTTTT; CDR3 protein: CASSLTGGRGAGELFF
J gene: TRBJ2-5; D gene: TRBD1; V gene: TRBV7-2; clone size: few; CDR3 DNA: TGTGCCAGCAGCAGATACACAGGGGAAGAGACCCAGTACTTC; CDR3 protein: CASSRYTGEETQYF
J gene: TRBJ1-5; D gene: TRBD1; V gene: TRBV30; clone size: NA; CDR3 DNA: TGTGCCTGGAGTAGACAGGGGAAACAGCCCCAGCATTTT; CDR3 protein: CAWSRQGKQPQHF
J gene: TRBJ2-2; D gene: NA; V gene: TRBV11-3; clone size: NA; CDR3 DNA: TGTGCCAGCAGCTTAGCCTACAGGGTCACCGGGGAGCTGTTTTTT; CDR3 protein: CASSLAYRVTGELFF
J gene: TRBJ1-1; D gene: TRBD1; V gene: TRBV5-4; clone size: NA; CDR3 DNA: TGTGCCAGCAGCTGGGACAGTAACACTGAAGCTTTCTTT; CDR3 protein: CASSWDSNTEAFF
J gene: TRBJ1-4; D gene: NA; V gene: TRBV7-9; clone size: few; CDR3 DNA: TGTGCCAGCAGCGTTTTCCAAGGGAGCGGAAATGAAAAACTGTTTTTT; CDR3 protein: CASSVFQGSGNEKLFF
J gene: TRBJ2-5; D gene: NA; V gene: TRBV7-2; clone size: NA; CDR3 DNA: TGTGCCAGCAGCAACAGTGAGACCCAGTACTTC; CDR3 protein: CASSNSETQYF
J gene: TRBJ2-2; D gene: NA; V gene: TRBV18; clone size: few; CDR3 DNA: TGTGCCAGCTCACGAGACGGGGAGCTGTTTTTT; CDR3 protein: CASSRDGELFF
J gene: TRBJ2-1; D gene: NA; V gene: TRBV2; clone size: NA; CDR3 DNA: TGTGCCAGCAGTAACCTAGGGGTCGTGAACAATGAGCAGTTCTTC; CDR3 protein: CASSNLGVVNNEQFF
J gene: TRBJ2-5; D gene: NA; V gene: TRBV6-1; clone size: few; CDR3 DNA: TGTGCCAGCAGAAATTCCTGGGGGGGCGAGACCCAGTACTTC; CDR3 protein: CASRNSWGGETQYF
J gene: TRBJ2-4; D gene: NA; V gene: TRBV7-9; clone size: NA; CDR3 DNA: TGTGCCAGCAGCCCCTTCTTAGGGGCAATGGGCAAAAACATTCAGTACTTC; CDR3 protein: CASSPFLGAMGKNIQYF
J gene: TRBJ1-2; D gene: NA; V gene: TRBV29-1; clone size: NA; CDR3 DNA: TGCAGCGTTGAAGGCGCGAGCTTAGTCTATGGCTACACCTTC; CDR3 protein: CSVEGASLVYGYTF
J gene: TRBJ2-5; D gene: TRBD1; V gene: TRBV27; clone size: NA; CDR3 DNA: TGTGCCAGCAGCCGAAAGACCGGGACAGGAGAGACCCAGTACTTC; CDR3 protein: CASSRKTGTGETQYF
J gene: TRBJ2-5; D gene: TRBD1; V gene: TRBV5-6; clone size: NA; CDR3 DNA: TGTGCCAGCAGTCGGGGACAGGGCCGTGAGACCCAGTACTTC; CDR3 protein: CASSRGQGRETQYF
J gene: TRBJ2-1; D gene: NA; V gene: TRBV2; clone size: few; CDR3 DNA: TGTGCCAGCAGTCCCGGTGGTAGCGAGGGTATTGAGCAGTTCTTC; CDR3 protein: CASSPGGSEGIEQFF